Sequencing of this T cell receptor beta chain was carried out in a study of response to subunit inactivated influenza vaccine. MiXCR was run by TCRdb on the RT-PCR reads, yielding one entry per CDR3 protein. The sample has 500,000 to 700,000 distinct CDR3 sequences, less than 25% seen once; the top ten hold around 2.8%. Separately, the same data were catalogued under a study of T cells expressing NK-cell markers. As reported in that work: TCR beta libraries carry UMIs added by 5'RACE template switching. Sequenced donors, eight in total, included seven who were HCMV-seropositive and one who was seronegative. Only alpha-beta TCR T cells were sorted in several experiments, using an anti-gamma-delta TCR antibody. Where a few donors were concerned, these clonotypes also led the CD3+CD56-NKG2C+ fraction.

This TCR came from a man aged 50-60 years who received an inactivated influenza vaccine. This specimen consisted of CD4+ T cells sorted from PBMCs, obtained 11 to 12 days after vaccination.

In DNA form, the CDR3 reads TGTGCCAGCAGTTACCGACAGGGAGAGACCCAGTACTTC. Translated, it gives CASSYRQGETQYF. The chain uses TRBV6-2 or TRBV6-3 and TRBJ2-5; TRBD1 matches at 7 bases. The germline CDR1 and CDR2 sequences are MNHEY and SVGEGT. Germline trimming cut 2 bases from V and 4 bases from J; bases unmatched to any gene: 1. The CDR3 is 13 residues long.